This TCR beta chain was observed in a study of blood T cell repertoires in COVID-19. The V end was cut by 8 bases, the J end by 1 base, with 13 bases between. The CDR3 consists of 14 residues. Germline assignment: CDR1 LNHDA and CDR2 SQIVND (reference sequence). TCRdb's table, derived via immunoSEQ multiplex PCR, lists solely in-frame clones and lacks some. The sample includes approximately 240,000 clones, about 88% seen only once; the top ten take approximately 2.2%. Sequenced: peripheral blood. This rearrangement joins TRBV19 to TRBJ2-3, with a possible D match to TRBD1 (6 bases). The TCR originated in a woman aged 35 to 49 who had recovered from COVID-19. The CDR3 region has the DNA TGTGCCAGTGTTGAGACAGGACGCACAGATACGCAGTATTTT. Translation gives CASVETGRTDTQYF.